The entry below describes one T cell receptor beta chain. The source of the sample is a study of blood T cell repertoires in COVID-19. The CDR3 is 17 amino acids. Method: immunoSEQ multiplex PCR; TCRdb's copy keeps in-frame clones and lacks some. The table includes 250,000 or so clones, 80% to 90% detected once. The sequencing input was PBMCs or T cells enriched from blood (not recorded which). The TCR originated in a man aged 35 to 55 who had recovered from COVID-19. The J gene is TRBJ2-7, the V gene TRBV12-1; the D call of TRBD2 is as the table states it, not checked on the DNA. TRBV12-1 is shown as a pseudogene. This CDR3 is CASSSPTRACESYEQYF. CDR3 DNA sequence: TGTGCCAGCAGCTCCCCCACTAGGGCCTGCGAGTCCTACGAGCAGTACTTC.